These 8 T cell receptor beta chains came from one sample sequenced in a study of neoadjuvant anti-PD-1 for oral cavity cancer. Noted time point: after neoadjuvant nivolumab, at surgical resection. Clones were sequenced by immunoSEQ multiplex PCR, and TCRdb holds only the in-frame ones, with some missing. The sample yields 1,200 to 1,500 clones, approximately 56% seen once. Sample: tumor tissue, taken after nivolumab (anti-PD-1) treatment. The receptors were sampled from a person aged 40 to 85 with oral cavity squamous cell carcinoma.

The rearrangement uses TRBV6-5 and TRBJ2-6; TRBD1 might be the D (6 bases). V lost 6 bases, J lost 3 bases, and 12 bases lay in between. Germline V gene lookup returns CDR1 MNHEY and CDR2 SVGAGI. This CDR3 comprises 15 residues. CDR3 bases: TGTGCCAGCAGGCTAGGGGGAATTGGGGCCAACGTCCTGACTTTC. This encodes CASRLGGIGANVLTF.

The genes are TRBV7-9 and TRBJ1-2; D not resolved. V was pared by 5 bases and J by 2 bases, with 6 bases between. Germline V lookup: CDR1 SEHNR, CDR2 FQNEAQ (reference sequence). The CDR3 runs 12 residues. CDR3 bases: TGTGCCAGCAGCGTAGGAAACTATGGCTACACCTTC. Amino acids: CASSVGNYGYTF.

In DNA, the CDR3 is TGTGCCAGCAGTGCGGGAGGGCACACAGATACGCAGTATTTT. This sequence encodes CASSAGGHTDTQYF. This chain joins TRBV6-4 and TRBJ2-3; 8 bases are shared with TRBD2. The junction had 2 bases not matched to a gene; V was cut back by 4 bases and J by 2 bases. This CDR3 has 14 residues. Germline V lookup: CDR1 MRHNA, CDR2 SNTAGT.

J is TRBJ1-3 and V is TRBV5-1; the match to TRBD1 covers 7 bases. CDR1 and CDR2 from the germline V gene are SGHRS and YFSETQ. The CDR3 runs to 15 residues. Unmatched junction bases numbered 6, after V lost 6 bases and J lost 0 bases. The CDR3 region has the DNA TGCGCCAGCACCCGGGACAGCGTCTCTGGAAACACCATATATTTT. It specifies CASTRDSVSGNTIYF.

V and J are TRBV5-6 and TRBJ1-5; unclear D gene. There are 16 residues in the CDR3. Germline CDR1 SGHDT, CDR2 YYEEEE. The germline V and J ends were trimmed by 0 bases and 0 bases, with 10 bases remaining between them. The CDR3 sequence: CASSLGGLYSNQPQHF. In DNA, the CDR3 is TGTGCCAGCAGCTTGGGGGGTCTATATAGCAATCAGCCCCAGCATTTT.

The rearrangement uses TRBV5-1 and TRBJ2-3; TRBD1 agrees at 7 bases. V lost 4 bases to trimming and J lost 4 bases; unmatched junction nucleotides: 6. This CDR3 region has 14 residues. Germline loops: CDR1 SGHRS, CDR2 YFSETQ. CDR3 in amino acids: CASSLPTGSDTQYF. CDR3 coding DNA: TGCGCCAGCAGCCTTCCGACAGGGTCAGATACGCAGTATTTT.

The CDR3 spells CASSAGSTNEQYF. As DNA, the CDR3 is TGTGCCAGCAGCGCCGGGAGTACCAACGAGCAGTACTTC. V usage is TRBV9 and J usage is TRBJ2-7; possible D gene TRBD2, 6 bases. The CDR3 contains 13 residues. In germline, CDR1 is SGDLS, CDR2 YYNGEE. Trimming stripped 3 bases from V and 5 bases from J, with 12 bases between.

This clone showed up just a few times. The CDR3, as DNA: TGTGCCAGCAGCTTAGGGGGACACTTAAGCCCGTATTTT. Translation: CASSLGGHLSPYF. The chain couples TRBV28 to TRBJ2-3, with a weak D call TRBD1 (6 bases). The V and J ends lost 6 bases and 14 bases respectively, with 21 bases between them. This CDR3 is built from 13 residues. Germline V CDR1 and CDR2: MDHEN, SYDVKM. Variable domain in full (rest from reference TRBV28 and TRBJ2-3): DVKVTQSSRYLVKRTGEKVFLECVQDMDHENMFWYRQDPGLGLRLIYFSYDVKMKEKGDIPEGYSVSREKKERFSLILESASTNQTSMYLCASSLGGHLSPYFGPGTRLTVL.